This TCR beta chain came from a study of blood T cell repertoires in COVID-19. At the level of the study: Samples taken during acute and convalescent COVID-19 were collected in the United States, Italy and Spain. Sample material is recorded as cDNA or gDNA derived from T cells, B-cell-depleted T cells, or PBMCs.

Original processing methods: Reference gene primer amplification gave nucleated cell count estimates. Clones were read by immunoSEQ multiplex PCR, and TCRdb kept only the in-frame ones, dropping some. Clone size and V and J calls were adopted from that table, with D and trimming inferred from the DNA. The table records just under 60,000 clones, around 81% of them present only once. Seattle patients were enrolled during active infection and followed longitudinally. This TCR was recovered from a man of 80 years or more with COVID-19, enrolled during active disease. The sequencing input was peripheral blood.

The DNA for the CDR3 is TGCGCCAGCAGCTCCGGGGGGCCTGACACAGATACGCAGTATTTT. The encoded protein is CASSSGGPDTDTQYF. This rearrangement joins TRBV5-1 to TRBJ2-3; D is possibly TRBD2 (7 bases). The V end lost 3 bases, the J end lost 2 bases, and 13 bases lay between the germline ends. This CDR3 region has 15 residues. CDR1 SGHRS and CDR2 YFSETQ come from the germline V gene. The full variable domain, completed using reference TRBV5-1 and TRBJ2-3, is KAGVTQTPRYLIKTRGQQVTLSCSPISGHRSVSWYQQTPGQGLQFLFEYFSETQRNKGNFPGRFSGRQFSNSRSEMNVSTLELGDSALYLCASSSGGPDTDTQYFGPGTRLTVL.